This paragraph reports one T cell receptor (beta chain). The data belong to a study of T cell changes during pregnancy in multiple sclerosis. The protocol was immunoSEQ multiplex PCR, while the TCRdb copy is restricted to in-frame clones and leaves out a portion. Among tens of thousands of clones listed, just over 90% were seen once. Specimen: CD4+ T cells from peripheral blood mononuclear cells, collected before pregnancy. This sequence was found in a female donor with multiple sclerosis, enrolled in a pregnancy study.

The chain's CDR3 is CASSTMTGTNYGYTF. In DNA, the CDR3 is TGTGCCAGCAGTACGATGACAGGGACTAACTATGGCTACACCTTC. J is TRBJ1-2 and V is TRBV2, with 7 bases matching TRBD1. This CDR3 has 15 residues. The germline V gene encodes CDR1 SNHLY and CDR2 FYNNEI. After removal of 5 bases from V and 0 bases from J, the junction contained 6 bases not matched to a gene.